Ten or more counts support the clone carrying this T cell receptor (beta chain). Its specificity is not known. Germline loops: CDR1 MNHNY, CDR2 SVGAGI (reference sequence). V was pared by 6 bases and J by 0 bases, with 17 bases between. The CDR3 has 16 residues. Each CDR3 protein is one row after TCRdb ran MiXCR on the 5' RACE reads. The sample has about 410,000 distinct CDR3 sequences; under 20% are singletons. The data were obtained in a study of T-cell memory formation after mild COVID-19. Whole-study findings and limits: A balance of CD4 and CD8 characterized clones contracting day 15 to 85, whereas later expanders leaned CD4+.

V gene TRBV6-6 combines with J gene TRBJ1-2; TRBD1 is a possible D gene (6 bases). This clonotype originated in a man aged 18 to 35 who had mild COVID-19 (a few samples of this study predate the infection). Cell type and time point are not known. Sequenced input: PBMCs or a T cell subset sorted from them (not recorded which). The CDR3 region is CASSSTSRQANYGYTF. CDR3 sequence (DNA): TGTGCCAGCAGCTCTACCTCCAGACAGGCTAACTATGGCTACACCTTC.